The 29 T cell receptor beta chains in this list originate from one sample, sequenced in a study of shared clonotypes between healthy human individuals. Libraries were prepared by immunoSEQ multiplex PCR; TCRdb keeps only in-frame clonotypes and omits some of them. The repertoire includes a few million clones, 85% to 95% of them detected once, and about 0.41% sits in the top ten. The sequencing sample was made of naive CD4+ T cells from PBMCs. Subset described: CD45RA+ positively selected. The receptors come from a man younger than 35 in good health. Some clones in this sample may be carry-over from other donors' samples.

This clone showed up just once. The V and J genes are TRBV5-4 and TRBJ2-7, with TRBD1 identical over 8 bases. The CDR3 length is 16 residues. J lost 4 bases, V lost 0 bases, and 9 bases had no gene match. The V gene's germline CDR1 is SGHNT and CDR2 YYREEE (reference sequence). The CDR3 region is CASSLAAGRGPYEQYF. In DNA form, the CDR3 reads TGTGCCAGCAGCTTGGCCGCCGGCAGGGGGCCTTACGAGCAGTACTTC. The variable domain in full, completed from reference TRBV5-4 and TRBJ2-7, reads ETGVTQSPTHLIKTRGQQVTLRCSSQSGHNTVSWYQQALGQGPQFIFQYYREEENGRGNFPPRFSGLQFPNYSSELNVNALELDDSALYLCASSLAAGRGPYEQYFGPGTRLTVT.

The gene calls are TRBV30 and TRBJ2-7; TRBD2 might be the D (7 bases). Germline V gene data show CDR1 as GTSNPN and CDR2 as SVGIG (reference sequence). The CDR3 has 14 amino acids. V lost 1 base and J 5 bases, leaving 15 bases between the germline ends. The CDR3 region is CAWSEGGGIHEQYF. CDR3 nucleotides: TGTGCCTGGAGTGAGGGGGGAGGGATCCACGAGCAGTACTTC.

V is TRBV5-6 and J is TRBJ2-2; 12 nucleotides align to TRBD1. There are 15 residues in the CDR3. J lost 9 bases, V lost 4 bases, and 7 bases had no gene match. CDR1 is SGHDT and CDR2 is YYEEEE in the germline V gene. CDR3 DNA: TGTGCCAGCAGCCAGGGACAGGGGGCATGGAGGGAGCTGTTTTTT. This gives the protein CASSQGQGAWRELFF.

The chain joins TRBV9 to TRBJ2-6; D call uncertain. Germline V gives CDR1 SGDLS, CDR2 YYNGEE. V lost 4 bases, J lost 1 base, and 9 bases lay in between. The CDR3 totals 15 residues. The CDR3 protein is CASSLRGSGANVLTF. The DNA of the CDR3 is TGTGCCAGCAGCCTAAGAGGATCTGGGGCCAACGTCCTGACTTTC.

The V and J genes are TRBV7-3 and TRBJ2-3, with TRBD2 identical over 11 bases. V was pared by 4 bases and J by 2 bases, with 11 bases of the junction left unmatched. Germline V CDR1 and CDR2: SGHTA, FQGTGA. The CDR3 has 18 amino acids. For the CDR3, the DNA is TGTGCCAGCAGCTCAAACTTCGGGACTAGCGGAAACACAGATACGCAGTATTTT. This encodes CASSSNFGTSGNTDTQYF.

This rearrangement joins TRBV18 to TRBJ2-1; D is unclear. This CDR3 contains 13 residues. Trimming cost V 5 bases and J 4 bases, with 9 bases left between them. Germline-derived CDR1 and CDR2 are KGHSH and LQKENI. The CDR3 sequence: CASSAQIYNEQFF. CDR3 sequence (DNA): TGTGCCAGCTCAGCCCAGATATACAATGAGCAGTTCTTC.

The rearrangement joins TRBV4-1 to TRBJ2-7; the D is unclear. This CDR3 spans 11 amino acids. Germline loops: CDR1 MGHRA, CDR2 YSYEKL. V was trimmed by 3 bases and J by 12 bases, leaving 12 bases between them. This CDR3 reads CASSQDRTVYF. CDR3 coding DNA: TGCGCCAGCAGCCAGGATAGAACCGTGTACTTC.

The rearrangement links TRBV7-2 to TRBJ1-1; D ambiguous. Trimming stripped 1 base from V and 11 bases from J, with 17 bases between. Germline values: CDR1 SGHTA, CDR2 FQGNSA. The CDR3 is 14 residues long. The CDR3 region has the DNA TGTGCCAGCAGCTTAGTGGGTAAAGTGTCGTGGGCTTTCTTT. It is translated as CASSLVGKVSWAFF.

The chain recombines TRBV5-1 with TRBJ2-5; no firm D call. CDR1 and CDR2 (germline): SGHRS, YFSETQ. The CDR3 extends over 15 amino acids. Deletions cut 1 base from V and 2 bases from J, with 12 bases between. The CDR3 sequence is CASSLYHAGQETQYF. DNA of the CDR3: TGCGCCAGCAGCTTGTACCACGCTGGTCAAGAGACCCAGTACTTC.

For this clone: Within the sample, other DNA sequences also encode this same CDR3. This chain links TRBV7-9 with TRBJ2-1, with 8 nucleotides matching TRBD2. Germline V lookup: CDR1 SEHNR, CDR2 FQNEAQ (reference sequence). V lost 0 bases, J lost 2 bases, and 0 bases stayed unmatched. The CDR3 contains 15 residues. The CDR3 is CASSLASGAYNEQFF. In DNA, the CDR3 is TGTGCCAGCAGCTTAGCTAGCGGGGCCTACAATGAGCAGTTCTTC.

The J gene is TRBJ2-4, the V gene TRBV9, with unresolved D. V was clipped by 4 bases and J by 4 bases, with 9 bases between them. The CDR3 loop spans 13 amino acids. The germline gives CDR1 SGDLS, CDR2 YYNGEE. Written as DNA, the CDR3 is TGTGCCAGCAGCTCGGGCACTAAAAACATTCAGTACTTC. Protein product: CASSSGTKNIQYF.

The chain is built from TRBV2 and TRBJ2-2; no firm D call. This CDR3 is 11 amino acids long. Germline CDR1 reads SNHLY; CDR2 reads FYNNEI. With 10 bases removed from V and 5 bases from J, the gap between germline ends came to 8 bases. CDR3 coding DNA: TGTGCCACCATGCGAACCGGGGAGCTGTTTTTT. Amino acid sequence: CATMRTGELFF.

This chain uses TRBV6-5 with TRBJ2-7, with D possibly being TRBD2 (6 bases). Germline CDR1 is MNHEY and CDR2 is SVGAGI. V was clipped by 6 bases and J by 0 bases, with 15 bases between them. This CDR3 spans 15 amino acids. CDR3 DNA sequence: TGTGCCAGCAGGGGCGGGACCACAAGCTCCTACGAGCAGTACTTC. As protein: CASRGGTTSSYEQYF.

Remarks on this clone: This sample includes further DNA sequences coding for the same CDR3. The chain couples TRBV18 to TRBJ2-1; 13 bases match TRBD2. V lost 4 bases to trimming and J lost 7 bases; unmatched junction nucleotides: 4. Germline loops: CDR1 KGHSH, CDR2 LQKENI. There are 15 residues in the CDR3. The CDR3 coding sequence is TGTGCCAGCTCACAACTAGCGGGAGGGCCTAATGAGCAGTTCTTC. Its protein product is CASSQLAGGPNEQFF.

This clone was recorded a few times. This chain links TRBV30 with TRBJ2-5; TRBD1 aligns across 7 bases. With V trimmed by 2 bases and J by 5 bases, 5 bases remained unmatched. There are 13 residues in the CDR3. The V gene's germline CDR1 is GTSNPN and CDR2 SVGIG (reference sequence). CDR3 residues: CAWSILTGETQYF. CDR3 nucleotide sequence: TGTGCCTGGAGTATCCTGACAGGGGAGACCCAGTACTTC.

The rearrangement uses TRBV6-5 and TRBJ2-2; no firm D call. The V gene's germline CDR1 is MNHEY and CDR2 SVGAGI. There are 16 residues in the CDR3. The V end was cut by 0 bases, the J end by 4 bases, with 12 bases between. The CDR3 nucleotides are TGTGCCAGCAGTTACTCGTTAGGGCCGGCCACCGGGGAGCTGTTTTTT. This encodes CASSYSLGPATGELFF.

The chain uses TRBV7-9 and TRBJ2-7, with 8 bases that match TRBD2. V lost 8 bases, J lost 5 bases, and 2 bases stayed unmatched. Germline assignment: CDR1 SEHNR and CDR2 FQNEAQ (reference sequence). CDR3 length: 11 residues. The CDR3 sequence is CASGTSNEQYF. In DNA, the CDR3 is TGTGCCAGCGGGACTAGTAACGAGCAGTACTTC.

This clone was detected a few times. The chain is built from TRBV19 and TRBJ1-3, with no clear D. Germline lookup yields CDR1 LNHDA and CDR2 SQIVND (reference sequence). This CDR3 is built from 18 residues. Trimming took off 2 bases at V and 0 bases at J, with 17 bases between the two ends. The CDR3 DNA is TGTGCCAGTAGTATAATGGTCGCGTCGATCAGCTCTGGAAACACCATATATTTT. Translation gives CASSIMVASISSGNTIYF.

V and J are TRBV30 and TRBJ2-2; D gene unclear. V was trimmed by 2 bases and J by 6 bases, leaving 7 bases between them. There are 12 residues in the CDR3. In germline, CDR1 is GTSNPN, CDR2 SVGIG (reference sequence). CDR3 coding DNA: TGTGCCTGGAGTATGACGGCCGGGGAGCTGTTTTTT. Translation: CAWSMTAGELFF.

V gene TRBV7-2 combines with J gene TRBJ2-7, with no clear D. Trimming left V 8 bases short and J 7 bases short, with 18 bases between. This CDR3 has 13 amino acids. Germline CDR1 reads SGHTA; CDR2 reads FQGNSA. CDR3 in DNA: TGTGCCAGCTCGAGGACGATATCGGGTGAGCAGTACTTC. It encodes CASSRTISGEQYF.

The chain couples TRBV4-1 to TRBJ1-6; D may be TRBD1 (5 bases). Germline V lookup: CDR1 MGHRA, CDR2 YSYEKL. V gave up 0 bases and J gave up 0 bases, with 15 bases separating them. This CDR3 is 19 amino acids long. CDR3 sequence: CASSQDWGRPSSYNSPLHF. Written as DNA, the CDR3 is TGCGCCAGCAGCCAAGATTGGGGCAGACCGAGCTCCTATAATTCACCCCTCCACTTT.

V is TRBV19 and J is TRBJ1-1, with a weak D call TRBD1 (5 bases). CDR3 size: 15 residues. Trimming removed 7 bases from V and 1 base from J, with 16 bases in between. Germline CDR1 LNHDA, CDR2 SQIVND (reference sequence). CDR3 coding DNA: TGTGCCAGTAACGACTGGGGGTCCGGGAACACTGAAGCTTTCTTT. This gives the protein CASNDWGSGNTEAFF.

The chain joins TRBV2 to TRBJ2-1; 7 bases match TRBD2. V was pared by 4 bases and J by 10 bases, with 16 bases of the junction left unmatched. Germline V gene data show CDR1 as SNHLY and CDR2 as FYNNEI. The CDR3 contains 16 residues. CDR3: CASSGTGTLADKEQFF. The CDR3 nucleotides read TGTGCCAGCAGTGGAACGGGGACCCTAGCGGATAAGGAGCAGTTCTTC.

This chain links TRBV7-7 with TRBJ2-2, with TRBD1 identical over 8 bases. V lost 4 bases and J lost 1; bases outside the gene matches: 2. Germline values: CDR1 SSHAT, CDR2 FNYEAQ (reference sequence). The CDR3 length is 15 residues. CDR3 in amino acids: CASSSGTGNTGELFF. CDR3 nucleotide sequence: TGTGCCAGCAGCTCCGGGACAGGGAACACCGGGGAGCTGTTTTTT.

The chain uses TRBV6-4 and TRBJ2-5; 15 bases are a match to TRBD2. Per germline, CDR1 MRHNA and CDR2 SNTAGT. V shed 9 bases, J shed 3 bases, and the junction held 11 bases outside the gene matches. The CDR3 covers 17 residues. The CDR3 DNA reads as TGTGCCAGGTTTCCCCTGGGACTAGCGGGAGGTAAAGAGACCCAGTACTTC. Translating it yields CARFPLGLAGGKETQYF.

V is TRBV6-1 and J is TRBJ1-5; D is perhaps TRBD1 (6 bases). The germline gives CDR1 MNHNS, CDR2 SASEGT. The CDR3 sequence is 14 residues long. Between the trimmed V and J ends, which lost 4 bases and 4 bases, there was a span of 11 bases. CDR3 in amino acids: CASSADRWNQPQHF. CDR3 DNA: TGTGCCAGCAGTGCCGACAGGTGGAATCAGCCCCAGCATTTT.

In the case of this clone: The same CDR3 is also encoded by other DNA sequences in this sample. This chain joins TRBV7-9 and TRBJ2-7; D gene ambiguous. Germline assignment: CDR1 SEHNR and CDR2 FQNEAQ (reference sequence). Trimming shortened V by 1 base and J by 0 bases, and 4 bases separated the two germline ends. CDR3 length equals 13 residues. This CDR3 is CASSLVSSYEQYF. In DNA form, the CDR3 reads TGTGCCAGCAGCTTAGTAAGCTCCTACGAGCAGTACTTC.

The chain employs TRBV5-6 and TRBJ2-4; no reliable D call. Germline assignment: CDR1 SGHDT and CDR2 YYEEEE. The germline V and J ends were trimmed by 1 base and 0 bases, with 8 bases remaining between them. This CDR3 is built from 15 residues. CDR3 amino acids: CASSLPELAKNIQYF. The CDR3 DNA is TGTGCCAGCAGCTTGCCTGAGCTAGCCAAAAACATTCAGTACTTC.

The gene calls are TRBV19 and TRBJ1-1; D perhaps matches TRBD1 (6 bases). This CDR3 is 15 amino acids long. The germline V and J ends were trimmed by 4 bases and 1 base, with 13 bases remaining between them. CDR1 LNHDA and CDR2 SQIVND come from the germline V gene (reference sequence). The DNA for the CDR3 is TGTGCCAGTAGTAACCCCCAGGGGCGGAACACTGAAGCTTTCTTT. It yields the protein CASSNPQGRNTEAFF.